The 22 T cell receptor beta chains presented below share a single source sample, sequenced in a study of blood T cells in healthy people across ages. A J-beta primer mix and a sample-barcoded 5' primer were used in a second PCR of about 7 to 12 cycles. TCRdb reanalysed the 5' RACE reads using MiXCR and keeps one entry per CDR3 protein. The sample contains under 2 million distinct CDR3 sequences, about 31% of which appear only once. The specimen sequenced was blood. Every receptor here comes from a woman younger than 45 in good health.

The V and J genes are TRBV10-3 and TRBJ2-7, with TRBD2 identical over 7 bases. The CDR3 covers 15 residues. Germline CDR1 ENHRY, CDR2 SYGVKD. The J segment lost 2 bases and the V segment lost 4 bases, leaving 8 bases of the junction unmatched. CDR3 region: CAISGPGGIAYEQYF. Here the CDR3 DNA reads TGTGCCATCAGTGGGCCCGGGGGGATAGCCTACGAGCAGTACTTC.

The chain uses TRBV20-1 and TRBJ1-6; TRBD1 is a possible D gene (6 bases). This CDR3 region has 13 residues. The germline V gene has CDR1 DFQATT and CDR2 SNEGSKA (reference sequence). Trimming took off 1 base at V and 9 bases at J, with 10 bases between the two ends. The CDR3 sequence: CSARGQDFSPLHF. The CDR3 nucleotides are TGCAGTGCTAGAGGACAGGATTTTTCACCCCTCCACTTT.

There are a few counts of this clonotype. The chain is built from TRBV9 and TRBJ2-3, with 7 bases aligning to TRBD1. Germline V gene lookup returns CDR1 SGDLS and CDR2 YYNGEE. The CDR3 runs 12 residues. Trimming cost V 6 bases and J 4 bases; bases outside gene matches: 2. The CDR3 bases are TGTGCCAGCACCCAGGGGGCAGATACGCAGTATTTT. Amino acid sequence: CASTQGADTQYF.

V usage is TRBV29-1 and J usage is TRBJ2-3, with 14 bases that match TRBD2. There are 18 residues in the CDR3. The V segment lost 0 bases and the J segment 3 bases; nucleotides outside the gene matches: 8. CDR1 and CDR2 from the germline V gene are SQVTM and ANQGSEA. This CDR3 is CSVEEPGLAGVPTDTQYF. The CDR3 DNA is TGCAGCGTTGAAGAACCGGGACTAGCGGGAGTCCCGACAGATACGCAGTATTTT.

In the case of this clonotype: A much larger clone lies a single base off, so this may be a read error. The rearrangement joins TRBV4-2 to TRBJ2-1; possible D gene TRBD1, 5 bases. The DNA matches TRBJ2-7 better at its end, which makes the J call doubtful. Germline V gene data show CDR1 as LGHNA and CDR2 as YNFKEQ. The CDR3 extends over 13 amino acids. The CDR3 region has the DNA TGTGCCAGCAGCCCCGACAGAGACAATGAGCAGTACTTC. As protein: CASSPDRDNEQYF.

The chain recombines TRBV7-6 with TRBJ2-7; no firm D call. V gave up 5 bases and J gave up 6 bases, with 11 bases separating them. Germline V gene lookup returns CDR1 SGHVS and CDR2 FNYEAQ. This CDR3 region has 12 residues. In DNA form, the CDR3 reads TGTGCCAGCAGCACAGAATTCGGCGAGCAGTACTTC. Amino acids: CASSTEFGEQYF.

The chain joins TRBV15 to TRBJ1-1; D unresolved. CDR3 length: 14 residues. Germline V gene data show CDR1 as LNHNV and CDR2 as YYDKDF (reference sequence). V lost 0 bases and J 1 base, leaving 6 bases between the germline ends. CDR3 region: CATSREFGNTEAFF. The CDR3 DNA follows: TGTGCCACCAGCAGAGAGTTCGGGAACACTGAAGCTTTCTTT.

The chain recombines TRBV18 with TRBJ1-2, with D possibly matching TRBD1 (6 bases). CDR1 is KGHSH, CDR2 LQKENI, per germline. The CDR3 consists of 16 residues. The germline V and J ends were trimmed by 3 bases and 2 bases, with 16 bases remaining between them. The CDR3 region has the DNA TGTGCCAGCTCACCTGGACAGCCAATCTTAAACTATGGCTACACCTTC. Translated: CASSPGQPILNYGYTF.

For the CDR3, the DNA is TGCAGTGGGGGACTAGCGGGGGGGACGCATTCCTACAATGAGCAGTTCTTC. Protein sequence: CSGGLAGGTHSYNEQFF. The chain employs TRBV20-1 and TRBJ2-1; TRBD2 aligns across 16 bases. V lost 7 bases, J lost 1 base, and 7 bases stayed unmatched. In germline, CDR1 is DFQATT, CDR2 SNEGSKA (reference sequence). This CDR3 is built from 17 residues.

In this sample, this clonotype turned up a few times. This chain connects TRBV28 to TRBJ2-7, with a possible D match to TRBD1 (7 bases). CDR1 is MDHEN and CDR2 is SYDVKM in the germline V gene. This CDR3 comprises 15 residues. Trimming removed 3 bases at V and 0 bases at J, with 12 bases between. The CDR3: CASSFAGGFSYEQYF. CDR3 in DNA: TGTGCCAGCAGTTTCGCAGGGGGGTTCTCCTACGAGCAGTACTTC.

This clonotype was counted at least ten times. This chain joins TRBV7-2 and TRBJ2-3, with TRBD2 matching 8 bases. From germline, CDR1 is SGHTA and CDR2 FQGNSA. J gave up 2 bases and V 2 bases, and 9 bases lay outside the gene matches. The CDR3 has 17 amino acids. The CDR3 coding sequence is TGTGCCAGCAGCTTAAGATCCAGCGGGAGTCCCACAGATACGCAGTATTTT. This codes for CASSLRSSGSPTDTQYF.

The count of this clonotype is one. The chain recombines TRBV28 with TRBJ2-5; D perhaps matches TRBD2 (6 bases). The germline CDR1 and CDR2 sequences are MDHEN and SYDVKM. V lost 6 bases to trimming and J lost 11 bases, with 19 bases between them. The CDR3 consists of 13 residues. The CDR3 here is CASRSGRKNGQYF. The CDR3 DNA follows: TGTGCCAGCAGATCAGGGAGGAAGAACGGGCAGTACTTC.

This sequence joins TRBV20-1 and TRBJ2-7; D unresolved. This CDR3 is 13 amino acids long. V lost 2 bases and J lost 3, with 11 bases in between. The germline gives CDR1 DFQATT, CDR2 SNEGSKA (reference sequence). CDR3 sequence (DNA): TGCAGTGCTAGAAAGGGTCCTTACTACGAGCAGTACTTC. It is translated as CSARKGPYYEQYF.

This clonotype appeared a few times. The CDR3 DNA follows: TGCGCCAGCACAAGAGGGGACGGGGGTGGAGATACGCAGTATTTT. Its translation: CASTRGDGGGDTQYF. The gene calls are TRBV4-1 and TRBJ2-3; possible D gene TRBD2, 6 bases. Germline V gives CDR1 MGHRA, CDR2 YSYEKL. This CDR3 has 15 residues. Trimming removed 7 bases at V and 5 bases at J, with 19 bases between.

This sequence joins TRBV9 and TRBJ1-2; TRBD1 matches at 9 bases. The V gene end was trimmed by 3 bases and the J gene end by 7 bases; junction bases not matched to a gene: 7. The CDR3 has 14 amino acids. The germline gives CDR1 SGDLS, CDR2 YYNGEE. The CDR3 nucleotides are TGTGCCAGCAGCGCCGGACAGGGGTTCGCTGGCTACACCTTC. It yields the protein CASSAGQGFAGYTF.

This clonotype was counted ten times or more. The rearrangement joins TRBV4-1 to TRBJ1-2; no reliable D call. Trimming took 1 base from V and 2 from J, leaving 8 bases between them. Germline CDR1 and CDR2: MGHRA and YSYEKL. This CDR3 has 14 amino acids. The CDR3 protein is CASSQVGQNYGYTF. For the CDR3, the DNA is TGCGCCAGCAGCCAAGTTGGTCAGAACTATGGCTACACCTTC.

This clonotype was counted ten times or more. The rearrangement uses TRBV4-1 and TRBJ2-5; the match to TRBD2 covers 8 bases. The CDR3 spans 15 residues. Trimming at V came to 1 base and at J to 7 bases, leaving 8 bases not matched to a gene. Germline lookup yields CDR1 MGHRA and CDR2 YSYEKL. The CDR3 coding sequence is TGCGCCAGCAGCCAAGTAGGGTTCGGGGGGGGGACCCAGTACTTC. It encodes CASSQVGFGGGTQYF.

The chain links TRBV18 to TRBJ2-1, with a possible D match to TRBD2 (7 bases). Looked up from germline, CDR1 is KGHSH and CDR2 is LQKENI. There are 14 residues in the CDR3. V was clipped by 6 bases and J by 5 bases, with 14 bases between them. DNA of the CDR3: TGTGCCAGCTCTATACGGGGGGCTGACAATGAGCAGTTCTTC. It translates to CASSIRGADNEQFF.

The rearrangement uses TRBV7-8 and TRBJ2-2, with D possibly matching TRBD2 (6 bases). The V end lost 0 bases, the J end lost 6 bases, and 14 bases lay between the germline ends. Germline CDR1 and CDR2: SGHVS and FQNEAQ. The CDR3 consists of 16 residues. The CDR3 is CASSLAWIGGAGELFF. The CDR3 nucleotides read TGTGCCAGCAGCTTAGCGTGGATAGGAGGGGCCGGGGAGCTGTTTTTT.

This clonotype was picked up many times. The chain has TRBV29-1 and TRBJ2-5; D might be TRBD1 (5 bases). The germline CDR1 and CDR2 sequences are SQVTM and ANQGSEA. The V gene lost 6 bases and the J gene lost 5 bases, with 19 bases spanning the gap. The CDR3 is 14 amino acids. Here the CDR3 DNA reads TGCAGCGTAGCCAGGGTACTGGCGATGGAGACCCAGTACTTC. This sequence encodes CSVARVLAMETQYF.

This clonotype occurred many times. The chain couples TRBV20-1 to TRBJ2-5; 10 positions match TRBD1. V dropped 6 bases and J dropped 5; count of bases not matched to a gene: 9. Germline V gene lookup returns CDR1 DFQATT and CDR2 SNEGSKA (reference sequence). The length of the CDR3 is 14 residues. The CDR3 DNA reads as TGCAGTGCCACAGGGACAGGGGATTCGGAGACCCAGTACTTC. Translated: CSATGTGDSETQYF.

This clonotype was observed a few times. The chain is built from TRBV11-2 and TRBJ2-7; 7 bases are shared with TRBD1. The CDR3 loop spans 15 amino acids. V lost 7 bases to trimming and J lost 0 bases; unmatched junction nucleotides: 9. Germline V gives CDR1 SGHAT, CDR2 FQNNGV. This chain's CDR3 is CASNSTGASSYEQYF. The CDR3 coding sequence is TGTGCCAGCAATTCCACAGGGGCCAGCTCCTACGAGCAGTACTTC.